The 14 T cell receptor beta chains presented below share a single source sample, sequenced in a study of a mutant IDH1 vaccine in newly diagnosed glioma. Using immunoSEQ multiplex PCR, the repertoire was profiled, and TCRdb retains in-frame clones only, with some absent. The data show roughly 51,000 clones, around 82% seen once. These TCRs are of unknown antigen specificity. This sample's time point: week 5, during vaccination. What each vaccine dose contained was 300 ug of mutant IDH1 20-mer peptide, accompanied by topical imiquimod. Source: PBMCs, taken from a glioma patient whose treatment included an IDH1 peptide vaccine. These receptors originate from a young woman with glioma. Some clones in this sample may be carry-over from other donors' samples.

The rearrangement uses TRBV7-8 and TRBJ2-3; 15 nucleotides agree with TRBD2. CDR1 and CDR2 from the germline V gene are SGHVS and FQNEAQ. The CDR3 is 16 amino acids. V lost 2 bases and J lost 4; bases outside the gene matches: 1. CDR3 coding DNA: TGTGCCAGCAGCTTACGGACTAGCGGGGGGGCAGATACGCAGTATTTT. Amino acids: CASSLRTSGGADTQYF.

This chain joins TRBV7-2 and TRBJ2-1, with D hard to call. The CDR3 is 12 residues long. Between the trimmed V and J ends, which lost 1 base and 10 bases, there was a span of 8 bases. Germline assignment: CDR1 SGHTA and CDR2 FQGNSA. CDR3: CASSLERREQFF. The CDR3 region has the DNA TGTGCCAGCAGCTTAGAACGGAGAGAGCAGTTCTTC.

The chain links TRBV19 to TRBJ2-5, with D perhaps matching TRBD1 (6 bases). Germline V gene sequence: CDR1 LNHDA, CDR2 SQIVND (reference sequence). The CDR3 covers 17 residues. Trimming pared 0 bases from V and 4 bases from J, leaving 18 bases between. CDR3 DNA: TGTGCCAGTAGTATAGAGGGCAGGACTGGGGGCCCAGAGACCCAGTACTTC. Protein sequence: CASSIEGRTGGPETQYF.

The V call is TRBV2, the J call TRBJ1-4; 8 bases align to TRBD1. This CDR3 contains 15 residues. With 4 bases clipped from V and 3 bases from J, the junction kept 4 bases outside the gene matches. From germline, CDR1 is SNHLY and CDR2 FYNNEI. The CDR3 region is CASSGGQAPNEKLFF. The CDR3 DNA sequence: TGTGCCAGCAGTGGGGGACAGGCGCCTAATGAAAAACTGTTTTTT.

V usage is TRBV7-8 and J usage is TRBJ1-3; 7 bases line up with TRBD1. CDR3 length: 16 residues. V dropped 1 base and J dropped 1; count of bases not matched to a gene: 4. Per germline, CDR1 SGHVS and CDR2 FQNEAQ. DNA of the CDR3: TGTGCCAGCAGCTTAGGAGACAGGGAATCTGGAAACACCATATATTTT. Amino acids: CASSLGDRESGNTIYF.

The chain couples TRBV6-1 to TRBJ2-7, with D maybe TRBD2 (5 bases). CDR3 length: 13 amino acids. The V end lost 4 bases, the J end lost 1 base, and 8 bases lay between the germline ends. Germline CDR1 and CDR2: MNHNS and SASEGT. The CDR3 bases are TGTGCCAGCAGTGGAGGGCGGTCCTACGAGCAGTACTTC. Encoded protein: CASSGGRSYEQYF.

The chain is built from TRBV29-1 and TRBJ1-2, with D uncertain. With 0 bases removed from V and 1 base from J, the gap between germline ends came to 9 bases. This CDR3 has 14 amino acids. Germline assignment: CDR1 SQVTM and CDR2 ANQGSEA. The DNA for the CDR3 is TGCAGCGTTGAAGAAGGAGGGATTAACTATGGCTACACCTTC. This translates into CSVEEGGINYGYTF.

This clone was detected once. J is TRBJ1-1 and V is TRBV7-8, with TRBD1 identical over 8 bases. CDR3 length: 14 amino acids. The trim removed 5 bases at V and 4 bases at J, leaving 6 bases unmatched. Per germline, CDR1 SGHVS and CDR2 FQNEAQ. The CDR3 reads CASSDGQGGTEAFF. DNA of the CDR3: TGTGCCAGCAGCGACGGACAGGGAGGCACTGAAGCTTTCTTT. Combining the CDR3 with reference TRBV7-8 and TRBJ1-1 gives the whole variable domain GAGVSQSPRYKVAKRGQDVALRCDPISGHVSLFWYQQALGQGPEFLTYFQNEAQLDKSGLPSDRFFAERPEGSVSTLKIQRTQQEDSAVYLCASSDGQGGTEAFFGQGTRLTVV.

The V call is TRBV27, the J call TRBJ1-2; D unclear. The CDR3 totals 16 residues. Germline loops: CDR1 MNHEY, CDR2 SMNVEV (reference sequence). Trimming shortened V by 0 bases and J by 8 bases, and 19 bases separated the two germline ends. Here the CDR3 reads CASSLSISGGMRGYTF. CDR3 DNA sequence: TGTGCCAGCAGTTTATCGATAAGTGGTGGTATGCGAGGCTACACCTTC.

This chain joins TRBV5-6 and TRBJ2-1; TRBD2 agrees at 11 bases. CDR3 length: 16 amino acids. Unmatched junction bases numbered 6, after V lost 2 bases and J lost 5 bases. Germline values: CDR1 SGHDT, CDR2 YYEEEE. The CDR3 sequence: CASSLIAGGPNNEQFF. Written as DNA, the CDR3 is TGTGCCAGCAGCTTAATAGCGGGAGGGCCGAACAATGAGCAGTTCTTC.

This chain connects TRBV6-1 to TRBJ1-1, with D unresolved. The CDR3 length is 14 residues. CDR1 is MNHNS, CDR2 SASEGT, per germline. V gave up 1 base and J gave up 1 base, with 7 bases separating them. CDR3 sequence: CASSEVEGNTEAFF. DNA for the CDR3: TGTGCCAGCAGTGAAGTTGAGGGGAACACTGAAGCTTTCTTT.

CDR3: CASSLTDREQFF. The CDR3 coding sequence is TGTGCCAGCAGCTTAACAGACAGGGAGCAGTTCTTC. V usage is TRBV11-1 and J usage is TRBJ2-1; tentatively, D is TRBD1 (6 bases). The V end lost 2 bases, the J end lost 10 bases, and 9 bases lay between the germline ends. Germline V gene data show CDR1 as SGHAT and CDR2 as FQDESV (reference sequence). The CDR3 contains 12 residues.

V is TRBV10-3 and J is TRBJ1-1, with D uncertain. This CDR3 is built from 12 residues. Germline CDR1 is ENHRY and CDR2 is SYGVKD. Trimming stripped 8 bases from V and 0 bases from J, with 7 bases between. The CDR3 bases are TGTGCCATCGGTACTCTGAACACTGAAGCTTTCTTT. Its translation is CAIGTLNTEAFF.

This clone was observed a single time. The J gene is TRBJ2-5, the V gene TRBV7-9; no reliable D call. CDR3 length: 13 residues. The ends were cut back, 6 bases at V and 2 bases at J, with 10 bases in the middle. Germline V gives CDR1 SEHNR, CDR2 FQNEAQ (reference sequence). The CDR3 here is CASRPGQQETQYF. Here the CDR3 DNA reads TGTGCCAGCAGACCGGGCCAACAAGAGACCCAGTACTTC.